This T cell receptor beta chain was profiled in a study of CD8+ T cells in alopecia areata. Study conclusions and caveats: Among the cells sequenced in scalp samples are also the resident alphabeta T cells of normal skin. Although TCR sharing was seen in mice, sharing across patients was less clear, possibly for HLA-related reasons. Persistence in scalp and blood during tofacitinib was observed for many expanded lesional clones.

This CDR3 has 13 amino acids. CDR1 and CDR2 (germline): SGHAT, FQNNGV. V lost 4 bases and J lost 4, with 11 bases in between. Details on this clone: The antigen remains undetermined.

As to treatment: oral pan-JAK inhibitor, 5-10 mg twice daily. Cell sorting on a FACSAria was used to separate CD4+ and CD8+ T cells from the PBMCs. The authors extracted RNA and reverse transcribed it into cDNA as the sequencing template. The assay was immunoSEQ multiplex PCR, and TCRdb's table has in-frame clones only and misses some. There are fewer than 250,000 clones in the sample; about three fifths occur only once, and 0.69% lies in the top ten. Here the sequenced sample was CD4+ T cells sorted from blood, taken at week 4, from a patient treated with tofacitinib. The chain has TRBV11-2 and TRBJ2-7; D is uncertain. The clonotype comes from a human donor with alopecia areata. The CDR3 nucleotides are TGTGCCAGCAGCTCCCTAGACGGATACGAGCAGTACTTC. It is translated as CASSSLDGYEQYF.